The 15 T cell receptor beta chains in this list originate from one sample, sequenced in a study of human T cells and chemical hapten exposure (dated by TCRdb to the early 2020s). The library was prepared using RACE. Sequencing instrument: NextSeq 500. TCRdb trimmed the raw reads at Q25, called clones with MiXCR and kept productive beta chains. A single entry per CDR3 protein holds the most common genes and DNA from its merged rows. Within this sample are approximately 260,000 distinct CDR3 sequences, with 7.5% to 9% of them counted one time only. The ten largest clones add up to about 1.2% of the sample. The meaning of the sample's time point label: pre-sensitization, week 0. The treatment or condition label of this sample denotes: therapeutic diphenylcyclopropenone sensitization with weekly scalp DPC. The sequenced sample was whole blood, obtained in connection with sensitization to the hapten diphenylcyclopropenone (DPC). These receptors came from a man between 18 and 35 years old with alopecia areata. Some clones in this sample may be carry-over from other donors' samples.

The chain couples TRBV12-3 or TRBV12-4 to TRBJ1-1; 10 nucleotides match TRBD1. This CDR3 comprises 14 residues. V gave up 5 bases and J gave up 5 bases; unmatched junction bases: 5. The CDR3 DNA sequence: TGTGCCAGCAGTGGACAGGGGGTAAGGACTGAAGCTTTCTTT. Its protein product is CASSGQGVRTEAFF.

This clonotype was counted many times. V usage is TRBV6-4 and J usage is TRBJ1-1; D is ambiguous. This CDR3 has 13 residues. Germline V gene data show CDR1 as MRHNA and CDR2 as SNTAGT. Trimming shortened V by 6 bases and J by 7 bases, and 15 bases separated the two germline ends. CDR3 region: CASRGSFSSEAFF. The CDR3 DNA follows: TGTGCCAGCAGGGGATCCTTTTCCAGTGAAGCTTTCTTT.

This clonotype was seen at least ten times. The chain recombines TRBV11-1 with TRBJ1-1; D unresolved. Germline lookup yields CDR1 SGHAT and CDR2 FQDESV (reference sequence). The length of the CDR3 is 11 residues. V lost 5 bases, J lost 14 bases, and 15 bases lay in between. The DNA for the CDR3 is TGTGCCAGCAGCCAAGGTGGACGAAGCTTCTTT. Its translation is CASSQGGRSFF.

The chain links TRBV7-9 to TRBJ2-1; 12 nucleotides match TRBD2. This CDR3 is built from 16 residues. Germline V gene lookup returns CDR1 SEHNR and CDR2 FQNEAQ (reference sequence). The junction had 6 bases not matched to a gene; V was cut back by 5 bases and J by 4 bases. The CDR3 region is CASSKLAGGGYNEQFF. Written as DNA, the CDR3 is TGTGCCAGCAGCAAACTAGCGGGGGGCGGATACAATGAGCAGTTCTTC.

This clonotype was observed a few times. The V gene is TRBV3-1, the J gene TRBJ1-4, with unresolved D. Trimming left V 1 base short and J 0 bases short, with 12 bases between. The CDR3 runs to 17 residues. Germline-derived CDR1 and CDR2 are LGHDT and YNNKEL (reference sequence). The CDR3 reads CASSQALPQATNEKLFF. CDR3 bases: TGTGCCAGCAGCCAAGCACTTCCGCAAGCAACTAATGAAAAACTGTTTTTT.

The chain couples TRBV12-3 or TRBV12-4 to TRBJ1-2; D unclear. CDR3 length equals 12 residues. V dropped 6 bases and J dropped 12 bases, with 17 bases sitting between them. The DNA for the CDR3 is TGTGCCAGCAGAGATATCCGAGCCGCCAACACCTTC. It is translated as CASRDIRAANTF.

This chain uses TRBV11-2 with TRBJ1-1; TRBD1 might be the D (6 bases). Looked up from germline, CDR1 is SGHAT and CDR2 is FQNNGV. The V and J ends lost 5 bases and 1 base respectively, with 17 bases between them. CDR3 length: 16 amino acids. The CDR3 loop reads CASSRLPGQANTEAFF. The CDR3 DNA reads as TGTGCCAGCAGCCGGCTACCGGGACAAGCGAACACTGAAGCTTTCTTT.

This clonotype was seen repeatedly, ten times or more. The V gene is TRBV5-4, the J gene TRBJ1-1, with D perhaps matching TRBD1 (5 bases). The CDR3 covers 15 residues. V lost 0 bases and J 5 bases, leaving 14 bases between the germline ends. The V gene's germline CDR1 is SGHNT and CDR2 YYREEE (reference sequence). CDR3: CASSLDPGGGTEAFF. CDR3 bases: TGTGCCAGCAGCTTGGATCCCGGGGGGGGAACTGAAGCTTTCTTT. Full variable domain (outside the CDR3, taken from reference TRBV5-4 and TRBJ1-1): ETGVTQSPTHLIKTRGQQVTLRCSSQSGHNTVSWYQQALGQGPQFIFQYYREEENGRGNFPPRFSGLQFPNYSSELNVNALELDDSALYLCASSLDPGGGTEAFFGQGTRLTVV.

The genes are TRBV12-3 or TRBV12-4 and TRBJ2-2; D is undetermined. The CDR3 runs 15 residues. V was cut by 6 bases and J by 8 bases, with 19 bases left in between. The CDR3 spells CASSPLPLRPGELFF. For the CDR3, the DNA is TGTGCCAGCAGCCCACTACCCCTGCGTCCGGGGGAGCTGTTTTTT.

This rearrangement joins TRBV10-3 to TRBJ2-1, with D perhaps assigned TRBD1 or TRBD2 (7 bases each). With 2 bases removed from V and 2 bases from J, the gap between germline ends came to 19 bases. Germline V gene sequence: CDR1 ENHRY, CDR2 SYGVKD. The CDR3 is 18 residues long. CDR3 region: CAISEAFGEGAAYNEQFF. The CDR3 region has the DNA TGTGCCATCAGTGAGGCTTTCGGGGAGGGGGCGGCCTACAATGAGCAGTTCTTC.

This clonotype was observed a handful of times. The chain links TRBV27 to TRBJ2-7, with TRBD2 matching 13 bases. The J segment lost 6 bases and the V segment lost 5 bases, leaving 13 bases of the junction unmatched. The CDR3 length is 17 residues. Germline V CDR1 and CDR2: MNHEY, SMNVEV (reference sequence). The CDR3 loop is CASSLLTSGGQGLEQYF. As DNA, the CDR3 is TGTGCCAGCAGTCTCTTGACTAGCGGGGGGCAGGGGCTCGAGCAGTACTTC.

This clonotype has a handful of counts. This chain connects TRBV12-3 or TRBV12-4 to TRBJ1-5, with 8 bases identical to TRBD1. With 6 bases clipped from V and 6 bases from J, the junction kept 10 bases outside the gene matches. The CDR3 sequence is 15 residues long. As DNA, the CDR3 is TGTGCCAGCAGCCCCGGGGCAGGGGGCTTTCAGCCCCAGCATTTT. It encodes CASSPGAGGFQPQHF.

Many counts were recorded for this clonotype. The CDR3 loop is CSANRGTEAFF. The DNA of the CDR3 is TGCAGCGCGAACAGGGGCACTGAAGCTTTCTTT. This rearrangement joins TRBV29-1 to TRBJ1-1; 7 bases are shared with TRBD1. The CDR3 runs to 11 residues. Germline V gives CDR1 SQVTM, CDR2 ANQGSEA. J lost 4 bases, V lost 7 bases, and 3 bases had no gene match. Together with reference TRBV29-1 and TRBJ1-1, the CDR3 gives the full variable domain: SAVISQKPSRDICQRGTSLTIQCQVDSQVTMMFWYRQQPGQSLTLIATANQGSEATYESGFVIDKFPISRPNLTFSTLTVSNMSPEDSSIYLCSANRGTEAFFGQGTRLTVV.

This clonotype was counted a few times. CDR3 DNA sequence: TGTGCCAGCAGCTTAGGAGGTCCTGGGGTTGGGGCAGATACGCAGTATTTT. It codes for CASSLGGPGVGADTQYF. The gene calls are TRBV7-2 and TRBJ2-3, with D uncertain. Between the trimmed V and J ends, which lost 1 base and 4 bases, there was a span of 18 bases. The germline V gene encodes CDR1 SGHTA and CDR2 FQGNSA. This CDR3 is built from 17 residues.

This clonotype was detected a few times. The rearrangement links TRBV10-3 to TRBJ2-5; 7 positions agree with TRBD1. CDR1 is ENHRY, CDR2 SYGVKD, per germline. The CDR3 extends over 14 amino acids. J gave up 2 bases and V 6 bases, and 6 bases lay outside the gene matches. The chain's CDR3 is CAIRGTDPQETQYF. CDR3 bases: TGTGCCATCAGGGGGACAGATCCTCAAGAGACCCAGTACTTC.